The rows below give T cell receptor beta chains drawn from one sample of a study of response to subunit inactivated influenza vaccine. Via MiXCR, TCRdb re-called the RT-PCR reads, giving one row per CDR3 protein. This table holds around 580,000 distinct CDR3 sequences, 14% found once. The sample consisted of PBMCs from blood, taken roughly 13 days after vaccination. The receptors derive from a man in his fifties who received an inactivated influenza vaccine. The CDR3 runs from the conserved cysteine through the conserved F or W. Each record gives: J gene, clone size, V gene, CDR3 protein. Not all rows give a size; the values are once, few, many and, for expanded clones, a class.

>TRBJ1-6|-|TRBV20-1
CSAGGRRDSPLHF
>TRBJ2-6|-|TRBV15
CATSPEGAFDWGANVLTF
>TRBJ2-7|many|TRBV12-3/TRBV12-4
CASRLAYEQYF
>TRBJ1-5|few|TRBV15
CATSRDRGSAGPQHF
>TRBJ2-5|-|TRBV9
CASSVDAPETQYF
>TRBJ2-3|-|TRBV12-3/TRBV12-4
CASSLVGFKRSTDTQYF
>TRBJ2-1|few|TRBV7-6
CASSPQRDYNEQFF
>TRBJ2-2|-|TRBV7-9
CASSDRDRGIGELFF
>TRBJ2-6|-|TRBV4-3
CASSQEIPGWGSGANVLTF
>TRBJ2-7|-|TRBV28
CASSLQRQGGEQYF
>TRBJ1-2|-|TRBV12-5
CASGEDGPFYGYTF
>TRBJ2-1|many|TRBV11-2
CASSYDQETYNEQFF
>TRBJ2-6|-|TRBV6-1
CASSEALVSGANVLTF
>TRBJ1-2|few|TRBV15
CATSDRQGGYGYTF
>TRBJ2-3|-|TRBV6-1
CASNRGFTDTQYF
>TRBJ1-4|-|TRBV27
CASSLNMGTGKLFF
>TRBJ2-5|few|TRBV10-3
CAISESKGIQETQYF
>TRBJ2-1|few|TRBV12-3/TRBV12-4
CASSYGLSSYNEQFF
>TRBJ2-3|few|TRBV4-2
CASSQELAGVTDTQYF
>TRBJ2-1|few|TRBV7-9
CASSLGQGAVNEQFF
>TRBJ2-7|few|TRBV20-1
CSARDLRRQGSYEQYF
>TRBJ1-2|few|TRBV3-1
CASSQVAPGNGYTF
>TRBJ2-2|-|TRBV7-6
CASSPQGRLTGELFF
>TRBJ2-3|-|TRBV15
CATSRGGGKTDTQYF
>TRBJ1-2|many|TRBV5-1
CASSTTDRGFYGYTF
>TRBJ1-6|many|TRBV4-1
CASSQGLWPLHF
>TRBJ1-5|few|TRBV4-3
CASSQGVGAEDQPQHF
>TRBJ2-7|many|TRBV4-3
CASSQDGTGTKIYEQYF
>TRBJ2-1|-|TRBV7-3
CASSLKGGPQGTYNEQFF
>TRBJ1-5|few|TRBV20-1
CSHGDVLGQPQHF
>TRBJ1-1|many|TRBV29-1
CSVWTGMSTEAFF
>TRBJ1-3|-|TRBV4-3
CASSQVETAFSGNTIYF
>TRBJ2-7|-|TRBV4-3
CASSQDLPRSSSYEQYF
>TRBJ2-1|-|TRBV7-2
CASSLAGTRGHEQFF
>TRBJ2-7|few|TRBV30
CAWSQGGTSYEQYF
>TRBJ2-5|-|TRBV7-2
CASSPGGGQKTQYF
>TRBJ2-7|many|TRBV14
CASSHGQGYEQYF
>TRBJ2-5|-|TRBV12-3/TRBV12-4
CASSETGVGETQYF
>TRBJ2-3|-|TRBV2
CASRPGTGDGSTQYF
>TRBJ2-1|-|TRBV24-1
CATSDLTGAGYNEQFF
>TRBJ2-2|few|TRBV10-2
CAGQADRVAGELFF
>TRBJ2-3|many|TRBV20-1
CSASTGTLRGDTQYF
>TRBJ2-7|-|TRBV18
CASSPVAGPEQYF
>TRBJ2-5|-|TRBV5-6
CASSFRDTETQYF
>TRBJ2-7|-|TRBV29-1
CSVGTGTINSYEQYF